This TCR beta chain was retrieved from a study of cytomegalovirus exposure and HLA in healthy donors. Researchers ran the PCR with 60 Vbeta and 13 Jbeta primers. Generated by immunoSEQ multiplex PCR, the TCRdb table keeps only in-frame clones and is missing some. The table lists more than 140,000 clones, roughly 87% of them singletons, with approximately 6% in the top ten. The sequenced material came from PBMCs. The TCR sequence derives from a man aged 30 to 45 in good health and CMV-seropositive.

CDR3 amino acids: CASSRQTSGNTIYF. The CDR3, as DNA: TGTGCCAGCAGCCGCCAGACTTCTGGAAACACCATATATTTT. This chain uses TRBV6-5 with TRBJ1-3; D remains ambiguous. This CDR3 is built from 14 residues. V was cut by 6 bases and J by 1 base, with 10 bases left in between. Per the germline V gene, CDR1 is MNHEY and CDR2 is SVGAGI.